The 13 T cell receptor beta chains below come from one sample, sequenced in a study of OX40 agonist ivuxolimab in advanced cancers. Here immunoSEQ multiplex PCR was the method, and the copy in TCRdb shows in-frame clones only, minus some. The table includes about 48,000 clones, 70% to 90% detected once. Specimen: CD4+ or CD8+ T cells sorted from blood, collected in a trial of the OX40 agonist ivuxolimab. Every receptor here comes from an adult with an advanced solid tumor such as melanoma, head and neck, liver or kidney cancer.

The gene calls are TRBV6-5 and TRBJ2-1, with unresolved D. The V gene lost 5 bases and the J gene lost 5 bases, with 10 bases spanning the gap. The germline V gene has CDR1 MNHEY and CDR2 SVGAGI. This CDR3 contains 13 residues. The CDR3 DNA reads as TGTGCCAGCAGTACAGACGACGACAATGAGCAGTTCTTC. Translating gives CASSTDDDNEQFF.

The rearrangement joins TRBV28 to TRBJ1-5; D remains unclear. Trimming cost V 5 bases and J 4 bases, with 12 bases left between them. The germline CDR1 and CDR2 sequences are MDHEN and SYDVKM. The CDR3 consists of 14 residues. CDR3 loop: CASSRQGLNQPQHF. CDR3 nucleotide sequence: TGTGCCAGCAGTCGCCAAGGCTTGAATCAGCCCCAGCATTTT.

The gene calls are TRBV5-1 and TRBJ2-7; the D call may be TRBD1 or TRBD2 (5 bases each). CDR3 length equals 12 residues. Germline V gene lookup returns CDR1 SGHRS and CDR2 YFSETQ. Trimming took off 3 bases at V and 12 bases at J, with 16 bases between the two ends. The CDR3 region is CASSSLGDAGYF. In DNA, the CDR3 is TGCGCCAGCAGCTCCCTTGGGGACGCTGGGTACTTC.

In this sample, this clone turned up a few times. This chain uses TRBV30 with TRBJ2-7, with TRBD2 matching 13 bases. CDR1 and CDR2 from the germline V gene are GTSNPN and SVGIG (reference sequence). This CDR3 is built from 14 residues. CDR3 residues: CGLGTSGNPYEQYF. CDR3 nucleotide sequence: TGTGGGTTAGGGACTAGCGGGAACCCCTACGAGCAGTACTTC.

The chain employs TRBV6-5 and TRBJ1-5; TRBD1 is a possible D gene (6 bases). The CDR3 spans 14 residues. Trimming stripped 4 bases from V and 6 bases from J, with 13 bases between. Germline CDR1 reads MNHEY; CDR2 reads SVGAGI. CDR3 protein: CASSSVGGSQPQHF. CDR3 nucleotide sequence: TGTGCCAGCAGTTCAGTAGGGGGGAGTCAGCCCCAGCATTTT.

The chain employs TRBV19 and TRBJ1-5; D is unclear. V lost 0 bases to trimming and J lost 4 bases, with 4 bases between them. Germline CDR1 and CDR2: LNHDA and SQIVND (reference sequence). The CDR3 length is 13 residues. CDR3: CASSIDPNQPQHF. CDR3 DNA: TGTGCCAGTAGTATAGATCCAAATCAGCCCCAGCATTTT.

The chain uses TRBV29-1 and TRBJ1-5; maybe TRBD1 (5 bases). CDR3 size: 14 residues. Germline assignment: CDR1 SQVTM and CDR2 ANQGSEA. Trimming took 4 bases from V and 0 from J, leaving 10 bases between them. The CDR3 loop reads CSVGVGDSNQPQHF. The CDR3 DNA is TGCAGCGTTGGGGTAGGGGATAGCAATCAGCCCCAGCATTTT.

This clone was seen a single time. The chain joins TRBV18 to TRBJ1-4; D might be TRBD1 (6 bases). This CDR3 comprises 14 residues. Trimming removed 0 bases from V and 6 bases from J, with 8 bases in between. Germline CDR1 KGHSH, CDR2 LQKENI. CDR3 nucleotide sequence: TGTGCCAGCTCACCACCGTCAGGGGATGAAAAACTGTTTTTT. The encoded protein is CASSPPSGDEKLFF.

The V gene is TRBV6-5, the J gene TRBJ2-7, with D possibly matching TRBD1 (5 bases). Germline V CDR1 and CDR2: MNHEY, SVGAGI. The CDR3 has 15 residues. V was shortened by 8 bases and J by 7 bases, with 24 bases between the two germline ends. Here the CDR3 reads CASARAAEVVLEQYF. The CDR3 DNA is TGTGCCAGCGCCAGGGCCGCCGAGGTCGTACTTGAGCAGTACTTC.

The CDR3, as DNA: TGCGCCAGCAGCCTTACGCTAGCGGGGGACTACGAGCAGTACTTC. Translated: CASSLTLAGDYEQYF. The rearrangement uses TRBV5-1 and TRBJ2-7, with 10 bases aligning to TRBD2. CDR3 length: 15 amino acids. Germline lookup yields CDR1 SGHRS and CDR2 YFSETQ. The V gene end was trimmed by 4 bases and the J gene end by 3 bases; junction bases not matched to a gene: 7.

In its sample, this clone was seen a few times. The chain combines TRBV10-3 with TRBJ2-7, with D possibly being TRBD1 or TRBD2 (6 bases each). Trimming cost V 6 bases and J 4 bases, with 22 bases left between them. Germline-derived CDR1 and CDR2 are ENHRY and SYGVKD. CDR3 length: 16 amino acids. CDR3 bases: TGTGCCATCAGCCGAGGGGGGCAGGGGCGAGAGTACGAGCAGTACTTC. Amino acid sequence: CAISRGGQGREYEQYF.

The chain is built from TRBV23-1 and TRBJ1-5, with 11 positions matching TRBD1. TRBV23-1 is annotated as an ORF whose role is uncertain. The junction had 4 bases not matched to a gene; V was cut back by 0 bases and J by 0 bases. The CDR3 consists of 18 residues. CDR3: CASSQSRTGGFSNQPQHF. As DNA, the CDR3 is TGCGCCAGCAGTCAATCCCGGACAGGGGGCTTTAGCAATCAGCCCCAGCATTTT.

The chain combines TRBV7-9 with TRBJ2-2; D ambiguous. V was pared by 2 bases and J by 5 bases, with 6 bases between. CDR1 and CDR2 (germline): SEHNR, FQNEAQ (reference sequence). The CDR3 length is 13 residues. CDR3 sequence: CASSLIQTGELFF. In DNA, the CDR3 is TGTGCCAGCAGCTTAATCCAAACCGGGGAGCTGTTTTTT.